These 6 T cell receptor beta chains came from one sample sequenced in a study of blood T cells in healthy people across ages. Primers used in a second PCR of about 6 to 12 cycles were a sample-barcoded 5' primer and a J-beta primer mix. MiXCR, run by TCRdb on the 5' RACE reads, gives a single entry per CDR3 protein. The sample yields 1.2 million to 1.5 million distinct CDR3 sequences, around 55% seen once. What was sequenced was blood. Receptors originate from a man between 18 and 29 years old in good health.

This chain uses TRBV4-1 with TRBJ1-2, with 8 bases fitting TRBD1. This CDR3 has 15 residues. Looked up from germline, CDR1 is MGHRA and CDR2 is YSYEKL. V shed 3 bases, J shed 8 bases, and the junction held 11 bases outside the gene matches. The CDR3 nucleotides read TGCGCCAGCAGCCACCAGCCGGGACAGGTCGGGGGCTACACCTTC. Translation gives CASSHQPGQVGGYTF.

This chain links TRBV7-9 with TRBJ2-3; 7 bases map to TRBD2. The CDR3 has 16 amino acids. Germline V gene sequence: CDR1 SEHNR, CDR2 FQNEAQ (reference sequence). V dropped 2 bases and J dropped 4; count of bases not matched to a gene: 9. The CDR3 protein is CASSLPGGRLADTQYF. The CDR3 DNA is TGTGCCAGCAGCTTACCGGGGGGACGACTCGCAGATACGCAGTATTTT.

This clonotype turned up a few times. CDR3 DNA sequence: TGCAGTGCTACACATCTCCTGGGTGGCTACACCTTC. It translates to CSATHLLGGYTF. The V call is TRBV20-1, the J call TRBJ1-2; unclear D gene. Trimming took 4 bases from V and 7 from J, leaving 13 bases between them. The germline V gene has CDR1 DFQATT and CDR2 SNEGSKA (reference sequence). This CDR3 region has 12 residues.

Turning to this clonotype: The junction shows a germline mismatch at one end, possibly a read error. This chain links TRBV27 with TRBJ2-5; tentatively, D is TRBD1 (6 bases). The CDR3 length is 16 residues. The V gene's germline CDR1 is MNHEY and CDR2 SMNVEV (reference sequence). CDR3 sequence reads: CASSLSSPFEGETLYF. CDR3 nucleotide sequence: TGTGCCAGCAGTTTATCCTCCCCTTTTGAGGGGGAGACCCTGTACTTC.

The V and J genes are TRBV2 and TRBJ2-4, with D perhaps given as TRBD1 or TRBD2 (5 bases each). The J call is doubtful: the DNA matches TRBJ2-7 better. Germline loops: CDR1 SNHLY, CDR2 FYNNEI. CDR3 size: 13 residues. CDR3 region: CASSGGVPYEQYF. CDR3 nucleotides: TGTGCCAGCAGTGGAGGGGTACCCTACGAGCAGTACTTC.

V and J are TRBV9 and TRBJ2-1; perhaps TRBD1 as D (5 bases). The V end was cut by 9 bases, the J end by 2 bases, with 12 bases between. Germline CDR1 and CDR2: SGDLS and YYNGEE. This CDR3 spans 13 amino acids. The CDR3: CATSETAYNEQFF. The CDR3 nucleotides read TGTGCCACCTCTGAGACAGCCTACAATGAGCAGTTCTTC.